The following is a T cell receptor (beta chain) sequence with its context. The CDR3 is made up of 15 amino acids. Germline V lookup: CDR1 LNHDA, CDR2 SQIVND (reference sequence). V shed 3 bases and J shed 7 bases, with 13 bases lying between them. Donors counted as nominally healthy when sampled, yet unrecorded immune exposures were likely. This entry is derived from a study of cytomegalovirus exposure and HLA in healthy donors. Vbeta (60) and Jbeta (13) primers were used in the PCR. Profiling relied on immunoSEQ multiplex PCR, and the TCRdb table lists in-frame clones only, not all of them. The sample yields under 200,000 clones, roughly four fifths seen once.

What was sequenced was PBMCs. This chain joins TRBV19 and TRBJ1-6; D is uncertain. This receptor was identified in a man aged 45-65 years in good health and CMV-seropositive. The chain's CDR3 is CASSIFRDGNSPLHF. The CDR3 DNA sequence: TGTGCCAGTAGTATCTTCCGGGATGGAAATTCACCCCTCCACTTT.